These 6 T cell receptor beta chains originate from one sample sequenced in a study of blood T cell repertoires in COVID-19. TCRdb keeps only in-frame clones here, not all; method: immunoSEQ multiplex PCR. Of 200,000 to 250,000 clones listed, 83% are singletons. Input material: peripheral blood. All receptors come from a woman aged 25 to 39 with COVID-19, enrolled during active disease.

A word on this clone: Additional DNA sequences in this sample encode the identical CDR3. This chain links TRBV3-1 (or the pseudogene TRBV3-2) with TRBJ1-6; D gene ambiguous. This CDR3 is 14 amino acids long. V was cut by 1 base and J by 8 bases, with 9 bases left in between. Germline assignment: CDR1 LGHDT and CDR2 YNNKEL (reference sequence). The CDR3 loop is CASSQGSGDSPLHF. In DNA, the CDR3 is TGTGCCAGCAGCCAAGGTTCCGGGGATTCACCCCTCCACTTT.

The chain uses TRBV6-5 and TRBJ1-2; 8 bases match TRBD1. The CDR3 loop spans 16 amino acids. V was pared by 0 bases and J by 4 bases, with 7 bases of the junction left unmatched. The germline V gene encodes CDR1 MNHEY and CDR2 SVGAGI. CDR3 coding DNA: TGTGCCAGCAGTTACTCCCAGCCGGGGACAGGCTATGGCTACACCTTC. The encoded protein is CASSYSQPGTGYGYTF.

This clone appeared a single time. The CDR3 loop reads CASSFRGSYGYTF. Written as DNA, the CDR3 is TGTGCCAGCAGTTTCAGGGGCAGCTATGGCTACACCTTC. The J gene is TRBJ1-2, the V gene TRBV12-3 or TRBV12-4; weak D call: TRBD1 (6 bases). Between the trimmed V and J ends, which lost 3 bases and 4 bases, there was a span of 9 bases. CDR3 length: 13 residues.

V gene TRBV6-1 combines with J gene TRBJ1-4; 9 bases line up with TRBD1. In germline, CDR1 is MNHNS, CDR2 SASEGT. The CDR3 covers 15 residues. V gave up 3 bases and J gave up 8 bases; unmatched junction bases: 7. CDR3 sequence reads: CASSEPGQGGEKLFF. The CDR3 DNA follows: TGTGCCAGCAGTGAGCCGGGACAGGGTGGAGAAAAACTGTTTTTT.

The chain links TRBV28 to TRBJ1-2; TRBD1 aligns across 9 bases. The J segment lost 7 bases and the V segment lost 5 bases, leaving 11 bases of the junction unmatched. There are 15 residues in the CDR3. From germline, CDR1 is MDHEN and CDR2 SYDVKM. The CDR3 protein is CASSTHRGRVVGYTF. The CDR3 coding sequence is TGTGCCAGCAGTACACACAGGGGGCGCGTGGTTGGCTACACCTTC.

The rearrangement links TRBV27 to TRBJ2-3, with 7 positions matching TRBD2. The CDR3 runs to 19 residues. Germline V gene lookup returns CDR1 MNHEY and CDR2 SMNVEV (reference sequence). The V and J ends lost 5 bases and 2 bases, in that order; junction bases with no gene match: 19. The chain's CDR3 is CASSPVWFGRGGHTDTQYF. The CDR3 DNA sequence: TGTGCCAGCAGTCCCGTCTGGTTCGGAAGGGGAGGGCACACAGATACGCAGTATTTT.